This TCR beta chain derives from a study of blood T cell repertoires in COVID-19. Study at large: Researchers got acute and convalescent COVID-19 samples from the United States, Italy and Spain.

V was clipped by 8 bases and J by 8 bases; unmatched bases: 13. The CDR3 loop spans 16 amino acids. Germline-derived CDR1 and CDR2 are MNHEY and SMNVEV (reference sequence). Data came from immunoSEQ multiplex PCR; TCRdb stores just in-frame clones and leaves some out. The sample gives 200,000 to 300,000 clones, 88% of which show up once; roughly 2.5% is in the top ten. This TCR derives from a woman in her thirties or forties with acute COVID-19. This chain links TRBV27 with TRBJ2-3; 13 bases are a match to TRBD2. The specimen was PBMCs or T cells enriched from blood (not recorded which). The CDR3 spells CASSTPTSGGASTQYF. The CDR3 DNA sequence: TGTGCCAGCTCTACCCCCACTAGCGGGGGGGCAAGTACGCAGTATTTT.